Listed below are T cell receptor beta chains from one sample, sequenced in a study of shared clonotypes between healthy human individuals. Only in-frame clones appear in the TCRdb table, and some are missing; sequencing was by immunoSEQ multiplex PCR. The data hold around 1,900,000 clones, with 85% to 95% observed a single time. The sequencing sample was made of naive CD8+ T cells from PBMCs. The receptor source for this set is a man aged 18 to 29 in good health. Some clones in this sample may be carry-over from other donors' samples. The CDR3 runs from the conserved cysteine through the conserved F or W. The order of the fields is J gene, clone size, V gene, D gene, CDR3 DNA, CDR3 protein. D genes are given only for firm matches. Expanded clones get a size class; other rows say once, few or many, or leave the size out.

J: TRBJ1-5
size: -
V: TRBV5-4
D: -
DNA: TGTGCCAGCAGCTTGGGCCCGGGGAGCAATCAGCCCCAGCATTTT
CDR3: CASSLGPGSNQPQHF

J: TRBJ2-7
size: -
V: TRBV5-4
D: -
DNA: TGTGCCAGCAGCTTGCGGGGGATGGTGTACGAGCAGTACTTC
CDR3: CASSLRGMVYEQYF

J: TRBJ2-4
size: -
V: TRBV4-3
D: TRBD1
DNA: TGCGCCAGCAGCCAAGAAGGGACAGGAAAAAACATTCAGTACTTC
CDR3: CASSQEGTGKNIQYF

J: TRBJ2-7
size: -
V: TRBV4-2
D: -
DNA: TGTGCCAGCAGCCAAGATTCAGGCCATTACTACGAGCAGTACTTC
CDR3: CASSQDSGHYYEQYF

J: TRBJ1-2
size: -
V: TRBV14
D: -
DNA: TGTGCCAGCAGCCCCCAAGGCAGGGTCATGGGCACCTTC
CDR3: CASSPQGRVMGTF

J: TRBJ1-1
size: -
V: TRBV9
D: -
DNA: TGTGCCAGCAGGGCAGAGAACACTGAAGCTTTCTTT
CDR3: CASRAENTEAFF

J: TRBJ1-2
size: -
V: TRBV27
D: -
DNA: TGTGCCAGCAGTCCCCGTGTAGGCTCTAACTATGGCTACACCTTC
CDR3: CASSPRVGSNYGYTF

J: TRBJ1-1
size: -
V: TRBV19
D: TRBD1
DNA: TGTGCCAGTAGTATAGATCCCATCCGGACAGGGCGGAGAACTGAAGCTTTCTTT
CDR3: CASSIDPIRTGRRTEAFF

J: TRBJ2-2
size: once
V: TRBV7-6
D: TRBD2
DNA: TGTGCCAGCAGCCCCTCCCGACTAGCGGCGAACACCGGGGAGCTGTTTTTT
CDR3: CASSPSRLAANTGELFF

J: TRBJ2-1
size: once
V: TRBV30
D: TRBD2
DNA: TGTGCCTGGAGGGATACTAGCGGCCCCTACAATGAGCAGTTCTTC
CDR3: CAWRDTSGPYNEQFF

J: TRBJ1-5
size: -
V: TRBV9
D: -
DNA: TGTGCCAGCAGCGAGGACGGATTTAGCAATCAGCCCCAGCATTTT
CDR3: CASSEDGFSNQPQHF

J: TRBJ1-1
size: -
V: TRBV6-4
D: -
DNA: TGTGCCAGCAGCGAGGGGAACAGGGTAAGCACTGAAGCTTTCTTT
CDR3: CASSEGNRVSTEAFF

J: TRBJ2-1
size: -
V: TRBV27
D: -
DNA: TGTGCCAGCAGTTTAGCAGGGTTCGGTGAGCAGTTCTTC
CDR3: CASSLAGFGEQFF

J: TRBJ1-3
size: -
V: TRBV10-3
D: TRBD1
DNA: TGTGCCATCACCCAAGGACAGGGAAGAAACACCATATATTTT
CDR3: CAITQGQGRNTIYF

J: TRBJ2-1
size: -
V: TRBV10-2
D: TRBD1
DNA: TGCGCCAGCAGTGAGTCCGAGGGGGCGGTCTACAATGAGCAGTTCTTC
CDR3: CASSESEGAVYNEQFF

J: TRBJ2-7
size: -
V: TRBV7-2
D: TRBD2
DNA: TGTGCCAGCAGCTGGGGACTAGCGGGAGGCCCCCGGGGAGAGCAGTACTTC
CDR3: CASSWGLAGGPRGEQYF

J: TRBJ2-1
size: once
V: TRBV7-9
D: TRBD2
DNA: TGTGCCAGCAGCTGGGCCCCACTAGCGCCCTCCTACAATGAGCAGTTCTTC
CDR3: CASSWAPLAPSYNEQFF

J: TRBJ2-1
size: -
V: TRBV28
D: -
DNA: TGTGCCAGCAGCACCCCCTTTCTCACGGGACTCCATGAGTACAATGAGCAGTTCTTC
CDR3: CASSTPFLTGLHEYNEQFF

J: TRBJ1-4
size: -
V: TRBV6-6
D: -
DNA: TGTGCCAGCAGTCTCTCCGGGACAATGGAAAAACTGTTTTTT
CDR3: CASSLSGTMEKLFF

J: TRBJ2-7
size: -
V: TRBV27
D: -
DNA: TGTGCCAGCAGTACGCGGTCCTCCTACGAGCAGTACTTC
CDR3: CASSTRSSYEQYF

J: TRBJ1-2
size: -
V: TRBV9
D: -
DNA: TGTGCCAGCAGCGTAGGACACCCTAGTGGCTACACCTTC
CDR3: CASSVGHPSGYTF

J: TRBJ2-2
size: -
V: TRBV19
D: -
DNA: TGTGCCAGTACTTGGTCCCTCGGGCAGAACACCGGGGAGCTGTTTTTT
CDR3: CASTWSLGQNTGELFF

J: TRBJ1-2
size: once
V: TRBV27
D: TRBD1
DNA: TGTGCCAGCAGTTTACCAGGGGGCTATGGCTACACCTTC
CDR3: CASSLPGGYGYTF

J: TRBJ1-2
size: -
V: TRBV11-2
D: TRBD1
DNA: TGTGCCAGCAGCCACCCCGACAGGGGGTATGGCTACACCTTC
CDR3: CASSHPDRGYGYTF

J: TRBJ1-2
size: -
V: TRBV6-1
D: -
DNA: TGTGCCAGCAGTGAAGGGGATTCGGGGGAGGGCTACACCTTC
CDR3: CASSEGDSGEGYTF

J: TRBJ1-1
size: -
V: TRBV10-3
D: TRBD1
DNA: TGTGCCATCAGAGAAGGACAGGGAGCCACTGAAGCTTTCTTT
CDR3: CAIREGQGATEAFF

J: TRBJ2-7
size: once
V: TRBV6-6
D: TRBD2
DNA: TGTGCCAGCAGTTATCGACTAGCGGGAGTGTCCTACGAGCAGTACTTC
CDR3: CASSYRLAGVSYEQYF

J: TRBJ2-7
size: -
V: TRBV15
D: TRBD2
DNA: TGTGCCACCAGGATCGGGAGGGACTACGAGCAGTACTTC
CDR3: CATRIGRDYEQYF

J: TRBJ1-1
size: -
V: TRBV27
D: TRBD1
DNA: TGTGCCAGCAGCCCCGGGACAGGGCTGCCTGAAGCTTTCTTT
CDR3: CASSPGTGLPEAFF